Below, 24 T cell receptor beta chains from the same sample are listed, as sequenced in a study of T cells in Graves' hyperthyroidism and ophthalmopathy. Researchers took RNA transcripts and amplified the TCR beta CDR3 regions from them. First-round RT-PCR with HTBI primers amplified the TCR CDR3 region. MiXCR, run by TCRdb on the multiplex PCR reads, gives a single entry per CDR3 protein. The top ten clones hold approximately 8% of a sample with fewer than 550,000 distinct CDR3 sequences, around a sixth of them seen once. Sequencing input: blood. Receptors were obtained from a woman under 30 with Graves' hyperthyroidism.

The chain employs TRBV2 and TRBJ2-1; D gene uncertain. Germline lookup yields CDR1 SNHLY and CDR2 FYNNEI. This CDR3 has 12 residues. Deletions cut 7 bases from V and 6 bases from J, with 10 bases between. The CDR3 DNA is TGTGCCAGCACCCCAAACCTCAATGAGCAGTTCTTC. This encodes CASTPNLNEQFF. Variable domain in full (rest from reference TRBV2 and TRBJ2-1): EPEVTQTPSHQVTQMGQEVILRCVPISNHLYFYWYRQILGQKVEFLVSFYNNEISEKSEIFDDQFSVERPDGSNFTLKIRSTKLEDSAMYFCASTPNLNEQFFGPGTRLTVL.

In its sample, this clonotype was seen many times. This chain links TRBV10-3 with TRBJ2-2; a weak D match, TRBD1 (6 bases). The germline V and J ends were trimmed by 5 bases and 6 bases, with 13 bases remaining between them. Germline values: CDR1 ENHRY, CDR2 SYGVKD. The CDR3 has 14 residues. The CDR3 reads CAISTAGVAGELFF. As DNA, the CDR3 is TGTGCCATCAGTACTGCAGGGGTAGCCGGGGAGCTGTTTTTT.

This clonotype was seen more than once but under ten times. V and J are TRBV9 and TRBJ2-1; the match to TRBD2 covers 8 bases. The CDR3 is 16 residues long. The germline V gene has CDR1 SGDLS and CDR2 YYNGEE. The V and J ends lost 3 bases and 6 bases, in that order; junction bases with no gene match: 11. In nucleotides, the CDR3 is TGTGCCAGCAGCGGCGGACCCGGGACTAGGGGCAATGAGCAGTTCTTC. Amino acid sequence: CASSGGPGTRGNEQFF. The whole variable domain, filled in from reference TRBV9 and TRBJ2-1, reads DSGVTQTPKHLITATGQRVTLRCSPRSGDLSVYWYQQSLDQGLQFLIQYYNGEERAKGNILERFSAQQFPDLHSELNLSSLELGDSALYFCASSGGPGTRGNEQFFGPGTRLTVL.

The chain links TRBV19 to TRBJ2-7; a possible D gene is TRBD2 (6 bases). The germline CDR1 and CDR2 sequences are LNHDA and SQIVND (reference sequence). The length of the CDR3 is 13 residues. V lost 6 bases, J lost 4 bases, and 13 bases lay in between. CDR3 region: CASSPDGGYEQYF. CDR3 coding DNA: TGTGCCAGTAGCCCCGACGGGGGATACGAGCAGTACTTC.

The rearrangement links TRBV29-1 to TRBJ2-5; 10 nucleotides align to TRBD2. The germline V gene encodes CDR1 SQVTM and CDR2 ANQGSEA. The CDR3 totals 19 residues. The CDR3: CSASGGGGISAGGLETQYF. CDR3 in DNA: TGCAGTGCTAGTGGGGGGGGGGGCATTTCAGCGGGGGGGCTGGAGACCCAGTACTTC.

In its sample, this clonotype was seen many times. The chain uses TRBV12-3 or TRBV12-4 and TRBJ2-2; a weak D match, TRBD2 (6 bases). V was trimmed by 3 bases and J by 3 bases, leaving 8 bases between them. This CDR3 is built from 14 residues. The CDR3 DNA reads TGTGCCAGCAGTTTGGAGGGGTACACCGGGGAGCTGTTTTTT. Protein: CASSLEGYTGELFF.

Many counts were recorded for this clonotype. In DNA form, the CDR3 reads TGTGCCAGCAGCTCCGGGACGGGACCCTACGAGCAGTACTTC. Translation: CASSSGTGPYEQYF. The V gene is TRBV7-9, the J gene TRBJ2-7, with D possibly being TRBD1 or TRBD2 (5 bases each). Germline-derived CDR1 and CDR2 are SEHNR and FQNEAQ (reference sequence). CDR3 size: 14 residues. V gave up 4 bases and J gave up 2 bases, with 12 bases separating them.

A few counts support this clonotype. This chain joins TRBV4-1 and TRBJ2-1; 7 bases match TRBD1. This CDR3 is built from 15 residues. V dropped 4 bases and J dropped 4; count of bases not matched to a gene: 7. From germline, CDR1 is MGHRA and CDR2 YSYEKL. CDR3 coding DNA: TGCGCCAGCAGCCGCGTGGGGACAGCGTACAATGAGCAGTTCTTC. This codes for CASSRVGTAYNEQFF.

V usage is TRBV7-2 and J usage is TRBJ2-1; TRBD2 matches 14 bases. Germline loops: CDR1 SGHTA, CDR2 FQGNSA. After removal of 5 bases from V and 3 bases from J, the junction contained 6 bases not matched to a gene. This CDR3 has 17 amino acids. The CDR3 DNA follows: TGTGCCAGCAGCCGAGGACTAGCGGGAGGTCGCTACAATGAGCAGTTCTTC. Translated: CASSRGLAGGRYNEQFF.

The chain links TRBV5-4 to TRBJ2-3, with a weak D call TRBD1 (6 bases). Germline CDR1 reads SGHNT; CDR2 reads YYREEE (reference sequence). The CDR3 spans 18 residues. V lost 4 bases and J 3 bases, leaving 24 bases between the germline ends. CDR3 in amino acids: CASSPPPGLARGTDTQYF. In DNA form, the CDR3 reads TGTGCCAGCAGCCCGCCGCCCGGGCTAGCAAGGGGGACAGATACGCAGTATTTT.

This rearrangement joins TRBV6-2 or TRBV6-3 to TRBJ2-7, with 14 bases aligning to TRBD2. CDR1 and CDR2 from the germline V gene are MNHEY and SVGEGT. The CDR3 totals 17 residues. Germline trimming cut 4 bases from V and 0 bases from J; bases unmatched to any gene: 5. The CDR3 region has the DNA TGTGCCAGCAGTTCTGCGGGACTAGCGGGGGACTCCTACGAGCAGTACTTC. Encoded protein: CASSSAGLAGDSYEQYF.

The sample holds many counts of this clonotype. The V call is TRBV28, the J call TRBJ1-5; 8 bases agree with TRBD1. CDR1 and CDR2 from the germline V gene are MDHEN and SYDVKM. V shed 3 bases and J 0 bases; nucleotides not matched to a gene: 22. This CDR3 spans 22 amino acids. The CDR3 region is CASSFGAVGTGRFKYSNQPQHF. DNA for the CDR3: TGTGCCAGCAGTTTTGGGGCCGTAGGGACAGGCCGATTTAAGTATAGCAATCAGCCCCAGCATTTT.

This clonotype was counted ten times or more. CDR3 DNA sequence: TGTGCCAGCACCACCACAGATACGCAGTATTTT. Translating it yields CASTTTDTQYF. The chain is built from TRBV2 and TRBJ2-3; no clear D. V lost 7 bases and J 2 bases, leaving 4 bases between the germline ends. The CDR3 runs 11 residues. Germline values: CDR1 SNHLY, CDR2 FYNNEI.

This clonotype was seen only a few times. The rearrangement uses TRBV27 and TRBJ1-2; no definite D call. V lost 3 bases and J 2 bases, leaving 7 bases between the germline ends. Per germline, CDR1 MNHEY and CDR2 SMNVEV (reference sequence). The CDR3 is 13 residues long. CDR3 loop: CASSFYRNYGYTF. The DNA for the CDR3 is TGTGCCAGCAGTTTTTACAGAAACTATGGCTACACCTTC.

This clonotype was seen a handful of times. This sequence joins TRBV27 and TRBJ2-2; 11 bases map to TRBD1. Germline V gene data show CDR1 as MNHEY and CDR2 as SMNVEV (reference sequence). Trimming removed 2 bases from V and 6 bases from J; junction bases left unmatched: 5. The CDR3 sequence is 16 residues long. The CDR3 DNA is TGTGCCAGCAGTTTACAGGGACAGGGGGTAGCCGGGGAGCTGTTTTTT. As protein: CASSLQGQGVAGELFF.

This clonotype turned up a few times. The V gene is TRBV5-6, the J gene TRBJ1-2; TRBD1 might be the D (5 bases). V lost 4 bases to trimming and J lost 4 bases, with 11 bases between them. CDR1 is SGHDT, CDR2 YYEEEE, per germline. This CDR3 is built from 13 residues. The CDR3 reads CASSPGFPYGYTF. CDR3 bases: TGTGCCAGCAGCCCAGGGTTCCCCTATGGCTACACCTTC.

This clonotype was observed many times. This chain connects TRBV27 to TRBJ1-5, with D unclear. CDR1 and CDR2 from the germline V gene are MNHEY and SMNVEV (reference sequence). Trimming cost V 6 bases and J 5 bases, with 11 bases left between them. The CDR3 runs 13 residues. As DNA, the CDR3 is TGTGCCAGCAGCCCAAGGGCCCATCAGCCCCAGCATTTT. Protein product: CASSPRAHQPQHF.

The J gene is TRBJ2-1, the V gene TRBV5-5; 9 nucleotides match TRBD1. Germline CDR1 reads SGHKS; CDR2 reads YYEKEE (reference sequence). Trimming removed 0 bases from V and 7 bases from J; junction bases left unmatched: 5. The CDR3 runs to 15 residues. In DNA form, the CDR3 reads TGTGCCAGCAGCTTGGAACAGGGGGCAGGGAATGAGCAGTTCTTC. Translated, it gives CASSLEQGAGNEQFF.

This clonotype was observed at least ten times. The chain links TRBV30 to TRBJ1-4, with 8 bases lining up with TRBD1. The CDR3 is made up of 15 amino acids. The ends lost 0 bases at V and 6 bases at J; junction bases unmatched: 6. CDR1 is GTSNPN and CDR2 is SVGIG in the germline V gene (reference sequence). DNA of the CDR3: TGTGCCTGGAGTGTACGAGGACAGGGAGATGAAAAACTGTTTTTT. This gives the protein CAWSVRGQGDEKLFF.

The J gene is TRBJ1-1, the V gene TRBV18; D perhaps matches TRBD1 (5 bases). CDR3 length: 14 amino acids. Trimming took 0 bases from V and 4 from J, leaving 9 bases between them. Per germline, CDR1 KGHSH and CDR2 LQKENI. CDR3: CASSPPSGGTEAFF. The CDR3 bases are TGTGCCAGCTCACCACCTTCGGGGGGCACTGAAGCTTTCTTT.

This clonotype was observed at least ten times. The V gene is TRBV6-2 or TRBV6-3, the J gene TRBJ1-4; D is ambiguous. Per germline, CDR1 MNHEY and CDR2 SVGEGT. The CDR3 contains 11 residues. Trimming took 5 bases from V and 8 from J, leaving 6 bases between them. CDR3 loop: CASSNGEKLFF. The CDR3 DNA is TGTGCCAGCAGTAACGGGGAAAAACTGTTTTTT.

This clonotype was observed at least ten times. V is TRBV2 and J is TRBJ2-3; either TRBD1 or TRBD2 may fit D (5 bases each). The ends were cut back, 6 bases at V and 0 bases at J, with 10 bases in the middle. The CDR3 consists of 14 residues. From germline, CDR1 is SNHLY and CDR2 FYNNEI. The CDR3 is CASSEGPSTDTQYF. The CDR3 DNA reads TGTGCCAGCAGCGAGGGACCGAGCACAGATACGCAGTATTTT.

J is TRBJ2-7 and V is TRBV6-1; no clear D gene. CDR3 size: 10 residues. The germline V gene has CDR1 MNHNS and CDR2 SASEGT. Trimming cost V 7 bases and J 5 bases, with 6 bases left between them. CDR3 residues: CASNRDEQYF. The CDR3 nucleotides read TGTGCCAGCAATAGGGACGAGCAGTACTTC.

At least ten counts were recorded for this clonotype. V usage is TRBV2 and J usage is TRBJ1-5; possibly TRBD1 for D (6 bases). Looked up from germline, CDR1 is SNHLY and CDR2 is FYNNEI. V lost 4 bases and J lost 0, with 13 bases in between. The CDR3 contains 16 residues. CDR3 sequence reads: CASSARGGGSNQPQHF. CDR3 nucleotides: TGTGCCAGCAGTGCACGGGGAGGGGGTAGCAATCAGCCCCAGCATTTT.